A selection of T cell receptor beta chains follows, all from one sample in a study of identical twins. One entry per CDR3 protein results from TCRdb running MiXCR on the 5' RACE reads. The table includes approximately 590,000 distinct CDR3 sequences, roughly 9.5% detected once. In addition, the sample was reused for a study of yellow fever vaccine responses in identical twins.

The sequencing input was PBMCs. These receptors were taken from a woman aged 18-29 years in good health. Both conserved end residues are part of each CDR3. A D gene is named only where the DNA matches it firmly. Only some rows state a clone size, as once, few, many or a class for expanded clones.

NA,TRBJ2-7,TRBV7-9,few,CASSLGGDRLTYEQYF,TGTGCCAGCAGCTTAGGGGGGGACCGCCTCACCTACGAGCAGTACTTC
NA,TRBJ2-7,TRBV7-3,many,CASSTTLKAYEQYF,TGTGCCAGCAGCACTACCCTGAAAGCCTACGAGCAGTACTTC
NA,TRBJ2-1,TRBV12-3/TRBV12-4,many,CASSLRTLTYNEQFF,TGTGCCAGCAGTTTACGGACCCTCACCTACAATGAGCAGTTCTTC
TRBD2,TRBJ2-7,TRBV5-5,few,CASSFTTSGGAYEQYF,TGTGCCAGCAGCTTTACGACTAGCGGCGGAGCCTACGAGCAGTACTTC
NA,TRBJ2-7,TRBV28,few,CASRTGTLAYEQYF,TGTGCCAGCAGGACCGGGACTCTGGCCTACGAGCAGTACTTC
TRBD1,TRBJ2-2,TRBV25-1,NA,CASSPVKGTGRTGELFF,TGTGCCAGCAGTCCAGTAAAAGGGACAGGAAGGACCGGGGAGCTGTTTTTT
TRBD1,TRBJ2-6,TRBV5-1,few,CASSLTGQGAGGANVLTF,TGCGCCAGCAGCTTGACAGGACAGGGGGCAGGGGGGGCCAACGTCCTGACTTTC
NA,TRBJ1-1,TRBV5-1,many,CASRARGRTAGEAFF,TGCGCCAGCAGGGCCCGTGGCAGGACAGCGGGTGAAGCTTTCTTT
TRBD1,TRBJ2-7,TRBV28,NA,CASSFTGGVAYEQYF,TGTGCCAGCAGTTTTACAGGGGGCGTCGCATACGAGCAGTACTTC
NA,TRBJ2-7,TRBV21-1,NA,CASSKNIRDYEQYF,TGTGCCAGCAGCAAAAATATAAGGGACTACGAGCAGTACTTC
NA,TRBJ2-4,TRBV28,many,CASSSLRVAEENIQYF,TGTGCCAGCAGTTCTCTTCGGGTAGCGGAAGAAAACATTCAGTACTTC
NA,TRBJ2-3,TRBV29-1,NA,CSVGALRGPTDTQYF,TGCAGCGTGGGGGCCTTACGGGGACCCACAGATACGCAGTATTTT
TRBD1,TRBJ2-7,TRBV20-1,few,CSATPGDRDSYEQYF,TGCAGTGCTACCCCGGGGGACAGGGATTCCTACGAGCAGTACTTC
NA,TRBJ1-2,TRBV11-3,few,CASTNPLGARTGDGYTF,TGTGCCAGCACCAACCCCTTAGGAGCGCGTACCGGTGATGGCTACACCTTC
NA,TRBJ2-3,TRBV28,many,CASSPVLQGGFTDTQYF,TGTGCCAGCAGCCCCGTTCTACAGGGAGGGTTCACAGATACGCAGTATTTT
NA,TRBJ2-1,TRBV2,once,CASNGGKQFF,TGTGCCAGCAACGGGGGCAAGCAGTTCTTC
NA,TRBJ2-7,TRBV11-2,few,CASSKDGAWEQYF,TGTGCCAGCAGTAAGGACGGAGCGTGGGAGCAGTACTTC
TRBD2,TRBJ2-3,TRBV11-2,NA,CASLRGGGTDTQYF,TGTGCCAGCCTGCGGGGAGGGGGCACAGATACGCAGTATTTT
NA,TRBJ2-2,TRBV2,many,CASNRLMNTGELFF,TGTGCCAGCAATCGGCTGATGAACACCGGGGAGCTGTTTTTT
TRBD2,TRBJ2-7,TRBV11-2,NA,CASSRAFTGTSPYEQYF,TGTGCCAGCAGCCGGGCATTTACCGGGACTAGTCCCTACGAGCAGTACTTC